The present TCR beta chain was sequenced within a study of T-cell memory formation after mild COVID-19. The wider study: Each donor largely had its own TCR clusters. Overall study findings and caveats: CD4/CD8 balance held among clones contracting day 15 to 85, and later expanders leaned CD4+.

CDR1 SGHTA and CDR2 FQGNSA come from the germline V gene. The CDR3 consists of 15 residues. Trimming took 5 bases from V and 1 from J, leaving 13 bases between them. This clonotype was detected a few times. Its cognate antigen is unknown. UMIs and sample barcodes were carried by the TCR alpha and TCR beta cDNA libraries that 5'RACE produced using constant-segment primers. One entry per CDR3 protein results from TCRdb running MiXCR on the 5' RACE reads. The table includes about 180,000 distinct CDR3 sequences, roughly 20% detected once. The chain joins TRBV7-2 to TRBJ2-3, with D perhaps TRBD2 (5 bases). The origin of this receptor is a man between 18 and 35 years old who had mild COVID-19 (a few samples of this study predate the infection). Cell type and time point are not known. The sequenced material came from PBMCs or a T cell subset sorted from them (not recorded which). The CDR3 sequence: CASSPISGGTDTQYF. In DNA form, the CDR3 reads TGTGCCAGCAGCCCCATCTCCGGGGGCACAGATACGCAGTATTTT.